Described below is a single T cell receptor (beta chain) sequence and its context. In this sample, this clone turned up once. Its antigen is not yet known. Base qualities are not at hand, and no much larger clone is one base apart. This entry comes from a study of preoperative IRX-2 immunotherapy in early breast cancer (dated by TCRdb to about 2019). Per the publication, the treatment or condition label means: preoperative locoregional IRX-2 cytokine immunotherapy. The samples were obtained from a phase Ib study in which preoperative, locoregional IRX-2 cytokine immunotherapy intended to prime immune responses was tested. The donors were early-stage breast cancer patients who were given IRX-2 prior to surgery. The germline ends are 10 bases apart after V is trimmed by 0 bases and J by 0 bases. The cysteine opens and the phenylalanine closes a CDR3 of 16 amino acids. Kept here is only the CDR3 DNA, which spans 48 bases and is read in frame from base 1. CDR1 and CDR2 (SGHRS, YFSETQ) derive from the germline V gene.

Receptor libraries were prepared by the immunoSEQ multiplex PCR assay. Not all clones reach the TCRdb copy of this immuneACCESS table, which keeps in-frame sequences only. Checked studies attribute under half of the gap to unresolved V genes and leave the rest unexplained. The sample table contains about 98,000 clones; only one count was recorded for about nine tenths of them. The ten largest clones represent around 2.1% of the sample. Material: tumor tissue, obtained after IRX-2 immunotherapy. The source is a human donor with breast cancer. The sequence joins TRBV5-1 to TRBJ2-1; the D segment could be TRBD2, given 5 matching bases. The nucleotide sequence reads TGCGCCAGCAGCTTGGCGTCGGGGTCCTCCTACAATGAGCAGTTCTTC. Its coded protein is CASSLASGSSYNEQFF. With all but the CDR3 taken from the reference TRBV5-1 and TRBJ2-1 genes, the full variable domain is: KAGVTQTPRYLIKTRGQQVTLSCSPISGHRSVSWYQQTPGQGLQFLFEYFSETQRNKGNFPGRFSGRQFSNSRSEMNVSTLELGDSALYLCASSLASGSSYNEQFFGPGTRLTVL.